One sample yielded the 16 T cell receptor beta chains listed below, sequenced in a study of T-cell memory formation after mild COVID-19. Via MiXCR, TCRdb re-called the 5' RACE reads, giving one row per CDR3 protein. The table lists 150,000 to 200,000 distinct CDR3 sequences, approximately 10% of them singletons, with about 3.8% in the top ten. Sequencing was performed on PBMCs or a T cell subset sorted from them (not recorded which). These receptor sequences come from a young man who had mild COVID-19 (a few samples of this study predate the infection). Cell type and time point are not known.

CDR3 loop: CASSLVTGAGNTIYF. Here the CDR3 DNA reads TGTGCCAGCAGCTTAGTGACAGGGGCTGGAAACACCATATATTTT. The rearrangement joins TRBV7-2 to TRBJ1-3, with 8 bases aligning to TRBD1. Germline V gene lookup returns CDR1 SGHTA and CDR2 FQGNSA. CDR3 size: 15 residues. Trimming removed 1 base from V and 2 bases from J; junction bases left unmatched: 1.

The V call is TRBV6-2 or TRBV6-3, the J call TRBJ1-1; weak D call: TRBD1 (5 bases). V gave up 8 bases and J gave up 3 bases, with 22 bases separating them. Germline V lookup: CDR1 MNHEY, CDR2 SVGEGT. This CDR3 has 16 amino acids. The CDR3 protein is CASPRGTGHADTEAFF. As DNA, the CDR3 is TGTGCCAGCCCCCGGGGGACGGGTCATGCGGACACTGAAGCTTTCTTT.

The V call is TRBV7-2, the J call TRBJ1-4; 9 nucleotides match TRBD1. The CDR3 length is 14 residues. Per the germline V gene, CDR1 is SGHTA and CDR2 is FQGNSA. Trimming cost V 4 bases and J 7 bases; bases outside gene matches: 4. CDR3 nucleotides: TGTGCCAGCAGCTCCACAGGGGGCCGTGAAAAACTGTTTTTT. Translated: CASSSTGGREKLFF.

This clonotype was detected many times. This chain connects TRBV5-1 to TRBJ2-5; either TRBD1 or TRBD2 may supply D (6 bases each). Germline CDR1 is SGHRS and CDR2 is YFSETQ. CDR3 length: 15 residues. Trimming removed 1 base from V and 1 base from J, with 11 bases in between. The CDR3 protein is CASSLMGGLQETQYF. Here the CDR3 DNA reads TGCGCCAGCAGCTTGATGGGGGGCCTCCAAGAGACCCAGTACTTC.

This clonotype was detected many times. This chain joins TRBV12-3 or TRBV12-4 and TRBJ2-3, with TRBD1 matching over 8 bases. With V trimmed by 3 bases and J by 7 bases, 6 bases remained unmatched. The CDR3 loop spans 14 amino acids. In DNA form, the CDR3 reads TGTGCCAGCAGTTTTCCAGGGGGCGTGAATACGCAGTATTTT. Translating gives CASSFPGGVNTQYF.

This clonotype was counted only a few times. The rearrangement links TRBV7-2 to TRBJ2-3; D perhaps matches TRBD2 (5 bases). The V gene lost 4 bases and the J gene lost 10 bases, with 15 bases spanning the gap. In germline, CDR1 is SGHTA, CDR2 FQGNSA. This CDR3 is 13 amino acids long. The CDR3 is CASSWESGLAQYF. The CDR3, as DNA: TGTGCCAGCAGCTGGGAGAGCGGTCTAGCGCAGTATTTT.

The V gene is TRBV20-1, the J gene TRBJ2-1, with D unclear. The CDR3 spans 16 residues. Germline V CDR1 and CDR2: DFQATT, SNEGSKA (reference sequence). The ends were cut back, 3 bases at V and 5 bases at J, with 20 bases in the middle. This CDR3 reads CSARTPNMGNNNEQFF. CDR3 DNA sequence: TGCAGTGCTAGGACTCCAAACATGGGTAATAACAATGAGCAGTTCTTC.

The CDR3 nucleotides are TGTGCCAGCAGCGTAGGCGCGGCGACCGGGGAGCTGTTTTTT. This sequence encodes CASSVGAATGELFF. The chain uses TRBV9 and TRBJ2-2, with D hard to call. There are 14 residues in the CDR3. Germline V gene sequence: CDR1 SGDLS, CDR2 YYNGEE. Trimming took 0 bases from V and 5 from J, leaving 8 bases between them.

Only a few counts were recorded for this clonotype. This rearrangement joins TRBV9 to TRBJ2-4; 10 nucleotides match TRBD1. Looked up from germline, CDR1 is SGDLS and CDR2 is YYNGEE. There are 13 residues in the CDR3. With 3 bases clipped from V and 10 bases from J, the junction kept 4 bases outside the gene matches. CDR3 DNA sequence: TGTGCCAGCAGCGATCGGGACAGGGGTATTCAGTACTTC. This translates into CASSDRDRGIQYF.

This clonotype was seen many times. The J gene is TRBJ2-3, the V gene TRBV6-5; 9 bases line up with TRBD1. Germline V gives CDR1 MNHEY, CDR2 SVGAGI. The CDR3 consists of 16 residues. V shed 5 bases, J shed 1 base, and the junction held 7 bases outside the gene matches. This chain's CDR3 is CASSRTGVLRTDTQYF. In DNA form, the CDR3 reads TGTGCCAGCAGTAGGACAGGGGTGCTACGCACAGATACGCAGTATTTT.

The J gene is TRBJ2-5, the V gene TRBV13; a possible D gene is TRBD2 (5 bases). From germline, CDR1 is PRHDT and CDR2 FYEKMQ (reference sequence). The CDR3 totals 15 residues. V was trimmed by 5 bases and J by 5 bases, leaving 18 bases between them. Here the CDR3 reads CASSNTRAVWETQYF. The CDR3 coding sequence is TGTGCCAGCAGCAACACTAGGGCTGTCTGGGAGACCCAGTACTTC.

J is TRBJ1-2 and V is TRBV18, with 10 bases matching TRBD1. The junction had 15 bases not matched to a gene; V was cut back by 3 bases and J by 8 bases. Germline CDR1 KGHSH, CDR2 LQKENI. This CDR3 comprises 17 residues. Here the CDR3 reads CASSPLHSGTGDRGYTF. The CDR3 DNA sequence: TGTGCCAGCTCACCTTTGCACTCCGGGACAGGGGATCGCGGCTACACCTTC.

The chain couples TRBV19 to TRBJ2-1, with 10 bases fitting TRBD1. The V and J ends lost 3 bases and 10 bases, in that order; junction bases with no gene match: 9. Germline CDR1 LNHDA, CDR2 SQIVND (reference sequence). This CDR3 spans 15 amino acids. The CDR3 nucleotides are TGTGCCAGTAGTATGCTCGGGGGGGACAGGGGAGAGCAGTTCTTC. This sequence encodes CASSMLGGDRGEQFF.

This clonotype was observed a handful of times. This chain links TRBV11-2 with TRBJ1-1; 10 bases match TRBD1. This CDR3 region has 14 residues. CDR1 and CDR2 from the germline V gene are SGHAT and FQNNGV. V was pared by 5 bases and J by 6 bases, with 6 bases of the junction left unmatched. The CDR3 loop reads CASSPGQGRPEAFF. The CDR3 DNA reads as TGTGCCAGCAGCCCGGGACAGGGGCGACCTGAAGCTTTCTTT.

CDR3 coding DNA: TGTGCCAGCAGCCAAGCGGCTACTAATCAGCCCCAGCATTTT. Amino acid sequence: CASSQAATNQPQHF. This chain joins TRBV3-1 and TRBJ1-5; D gene ambiguous. There are 14 residues in the CDR3. V lost 1 base and J 4 bases, leaving 8 bases between the germline ends. In germline, CDR1 is LGHDT, CDR2 YNNKEL (reference sequence).

This clonotype was found a few times. V gene TRBV28 combines with J gene TRBJ2-5, with 11 bases identical to TRBD1. From germline, CDR1 is MDHEN and CDR2 SYDVKM. The V segment lost 5 bases and the J segment 1 base; nucleotides outside the gene matches: 3. The CDR3 loop spans 15 amino acids. For the CDR3, the DNA is TGTGCCAGCAGTGGAGGACAGGGGGCCCAAGAGACCCAGTACTTC. It yields the protein CASSGGQGAQETQYF.